The 31 T cell receptor beta chains below come from one sample, sequenced in a study of cytomegalovirus exposure and HLA in healthy donors. PCR primers comprised 60 Vbeta and 13 Jbeta primers. Clones were sequenced by immunoSEQ multiplex PCR, and TCRdb holds only the in-frame ones, with some missing. Of under 130,000 clones listed, 79% are singletons. The sample consisted of PBMCs. These TCRs come from a middle-aged woman in good health and CMV-seronegative.

The chain carries TRBV4-1 and TRBJ2-7, with D perhaps matching TRBD2 (5 bases). V lost 2 bases and J lost 3, with 8 bases in between. Germline V gene lookup returns CDR1 MGHRA and CDR2 YSYEKL. This CDR3 region has 13 residues. This chain's CDR3 is CASSQNAGYEQYF. CDR3 bases: TGCGCCAGCAGCCAAAATGCGGGCTACGAGCAGTACTTC.

The V and J genes are TRBV5-1 and TRBJ2-3; 14 bases fit TRBD2. The CDR3 covers 18 residues. In germline, CDR1 is SGHRS, CDR2 YFSETQ. V trimming: 4 bases; J trimming: 5 bases; junction bases outside the gene matches: 12. The CDR3 DNA reads as TGCGCCAGCAGCGTGGCGGGACCGGGACTAGCGGGAGAAGATACGCAGTATTTT. This gives the protein CASSVAGPGLAGEDTQYF.

The chain couples TRBV30 to TRBJ2-5; the D gene is possibly TRBD1 (6 bases). Trimming pared 1 base from V and 5 bases from J, leaving 8 bases between. The V gene's germline CDR1 is GTSNPN and CDR2 SVGIG (reference sequence). This CDR3 is built from 12 residues. DNA of the CDR3: TGTGCCTGGAGTGGGGACAAGGAGACCCAGTACTTC. As protein: CAWSGDKETQYF.

V and J are TRBV29-1 and TRBJ2-1; 7 bases match TRBD2. The CDR3 spans 13 residues. Trimming cost V 7 bases and J 7 bases; bases outside gene matches: 10. Germline assignment: CDR1 SQVTM and CDR2 ANQGSEA. CDR3 DNA sequence: TGCAGCGCCGGGGAGGGACCTTGGAATGAGCAGTTCTTC. Translation: CSAGEGPWNEQFF.

In its sample, this clone was seen a few times. V usage is TRBV7-9 and J usage is TRBJ2-7; TRBD1 aligns across 7 bases. J was trimmed by 3 bases and V by 2 bases; bases with no gene match: 7. The CDR3 consists of 15 residues. Germline CDR1 SEHNR, CDR2 FQNEAQ (reference sequence). The CDR3 bases are TGTGCCAGCAGCTTAAGACAGGGTACGCACTACGAGCAGTACTTC. Its translation: CASSLRQGTHYEQYF.

This rearrangement joins TRBV2 to TRBJ1-2, with 9 bases identical to TRBD1. The CDR3 has 15 residues. V lost 5 bases and J lost 8; bases outside the gene matches: 12. From germline, CDR1 is SNHLY and CDR2 FYNNEI. The CDR3 sequence: CASSSWGQGLGGYTF. CDR3 coding DNA: TGTGCCAGCAGTAGTTGGGGACAGGGCCTGGGGGGCTACACCTTC.

The gene calls are TRBV5-4 and TRBJ1-1, with 7 bases matching TRBD1. CDR1 and CDR2 from the germline V gene are SGHNT and YYREEE (reference sequence). This CDR3 comprises 15 residues. Germline trimming cut 2 bases from V and 8 bases from J; bases unmatched to any gene: 12. The CDR3 here is CASSFTDRVGAEAFF. In DNA, the CDR3 is TGTGCCAGCAGCTTCACCGACAGGGTGGGAGCGGAAGCTTTCTTT.

The chain has TRBV27 and TRBJ2-7; the D gene is possibly TRBD2 (6 bases). There are 14 residues in the CDR3. V was shortened by 5 bases and J by 3 bases, with 14 bases between the two germline ends. Germline CDR1 and CDR2: MNHEY and SMNVEV (reference sequence). CDR3 sequence (DNA): TGTGCCAGCAGTAGTAGGGGACTCCTCTACGAGCAGTACTTC. This translates into CASSSRGLLYEQYF.

The chain uses TRBV4-1 and TRBJ1-6, with TRBD1 matching over 7 bases. The CDR3 runs to 16 residues. With 0 bases clipped from V and 4 bases from J, the junction kept 3 bases outside the gene matches. CDR1 and CDR2 (germline): MGHRA, YSYEKL. The CDR3 DNA follows: TGCGCCAGCAGCCAAGATGGGGACAGTTATAATTCACCCCTCCACTTT. This gives the protein CASSQDGDSYNSPLHF.

The V and J genes are TRBV4-1 and TRBJ2-7, with D perhaps TRBD2 (6 bases). CDR1 and CDR2 (germline): MGHRA, YSYEKL. This CDR3 has 15 amino acids. V shed 0 bases and J shed 3 bases, with 12 bases lying between them. The CDR3 loop reads CASSQDAGRRYEQYF. CDR3 DNA sequence: TGCGCCAGCAGCCAAGATGCGGGGCGCCGCTACGAGCAGTACTTC.

V gene TRBV5-1 combines with J gene TRBJ2-4; 7 bases map to TRBD2. Unmatched junction bases numbered 14, after V lost 4 bases and J lost 7 bases. CDR3 length equals 16 residues. CDR1 is SGHRS and CDR2 is YFSETQ in the germline V gene. The CDR3 bases are TGCGCCAGCAGCGCCAGTATTGCCCCCGGGGGGAACATTCAGTACTTC. Protein sequence: CASSASIAPGGNIQYF.

This rearrangement joins TRBV7-2 to TRBJ1-1; 8 bases are shared with TRBD1. This CDR3 is 14 amino acids long. The germline gives CDR1 SGHTA, CDR2 FQGNSA. V was clipped by 4 bases and J by 3 bases; unmatched bases: 4. The CDR3 region has the DNA TGTGCCAGCAGCTGGACAGGGAGGGACACTGAAGCTTTCTTT. Translation: CASSWTGRDTEAFF.

The chain links TRBV10-3 to TRBJ1-2; D may be TRBD1 (5 bases). The CDR3 length is 14 residues. V was cut by 4 bases and J by 8 bases, with 17 bases left in between. Germline loops: CDR1 ENHRY, CDR2 SYGVKD. The CDR3 spells CAISGGPLLEGYTF. The CDR3 coding sequence is TGTGCCATCAGTGGGGGCCCGCTTTTAGAGGGCTACACCTTC.

The genes are TRBV7-2 and TRBJ1-1; 8 nucleotides line up with TRBD1. The V and J ends lost 3 bases and 12 bases, in that order; junction bases with no gene match: 6. The CDR3 spans 12 residues. Germline V gene data show CDR1 as SGHTA and CDR2 as FQGNSA. CDR3 region: CASSFRTGRTFF. CDR3 in DNA: TGTGCCAGCAGCTTTCGGACAGGGAGAACTTTCTTT.

Details on this clone: This specimen includes other DNA sequences encoding the same CDR3. The J gene is TRBJ1-1, the V gene TRBV29-1; a weak D match, TRBD1 (6 bases). V was pared by 5 bases and J by 0 bases, with 10 bases between. The CDR3 consists of 13 residues. CDR1 SQVTM and CDR2 ANQGSEA come from the germline V gene. Here the CDR3 DNA reads TGCAGCGTTTCCAGGGGCATGAACACTGAAGCTTTCTTT. Its translation: CSVSRGMNTEAFF.

The chain has TRBV5-1 and TRBJ1-1; 12 bases align to TRBD1. The CDR3 has 16 amino acids. Germline V gene sequence: CDR1 SGHRS, CDR2 YFSETQ. Losses at the gene ends were 3 bases for V and 0 bases for J; bases not matched to a gene: 3. The chain's CDR3 is CASSSGTGGLNTEAFF. CDR3 DNA sequence: TGCGCCAGCAGCTCCGGGACAGGGGGCCTGAACACTGAAGCTTTCTTT.

The V gene is TRBV19, the J gene TRBJ1-5, with D unresolved. V lost 3 bases and J lost 7, with 16 bases in between. Germline V gene sequence: CDR1 LNHDA, CDR2 SQIVND (reference sequence). This CDR3 has 15 amino acids. The CDR3 sequence is CASSMSVASRQPQHF. The CDR3 nucleotides are TGTGCCAGTAGTATGAGCGTGGCTTCGAGGCAGCCCCAGCATTTT.

This clone appeared once. The chain carries TRBV28 and TRBJ1-1; D call uncertain. V dropped 2 bases and J dropped 5 bases, with 6 bases sitting between them. This CDR3 contains 12 residues. Germline V gives CDR1 MDHEN, CDR2 SYDVKM. CDR3 loop: CASSLRGTEAFF. The CDR3 DNA is TGTGCCAGCAGTTTACGGGGAACTGAAGCTTTCTTT.

The chain employs TRBV5-6 and TRBJ1-1; 10 bases fit TRBD1. The CDR3 sequence is 15 residues long. Germline values: CDR1 SGHDT, CDR2 YYEEEE. Trimming removed 4 bases from V and 8 bases from J; junction bases left unmatched: 11. The CDR3 protein is CASSKTGTGDIEAFF. CDR3 nucleotides: TGTGCCAGCAGCAAAACCGGGACAGGGGACATAGAAGCTTTCTTT.

This rearrangement joins TRBV2 to TRBJ2-2; D call uncertain. Per the germline V gene, CDR1 is SNHLY and CDR2 is FYNNEI. V shed 2 bases and J shed 1 base, with 5 bases lying between them. The CDR3 is 14 residues long. CDR3 amino acids: CASSELLNTGELFF. The CDR3, as DNA: TGTGCCAGCAGTGAACTTCTGAACACCGGGGAGCTGTTTTTT. The complete variable domain, with remaining parts taken from reference TRBV2 and TRBJ2-2, reads EPEVTQTPSHQVTQMGQEVILRCVPISNHLYFYWYRQILGQKVEFLVSFYNNEISEKSEIFDDQFSVERPDGSNFTLKIRSTKLEDSAMYFCASSELLNTGELFFGEGSRLTVL.

This clone was seen only once. The chain links TRBV2 to TRBJ2-1; 7 bases line up with TRBD1. The germline CDR1 and CDR2 sequences are SNHLY and FYNNEI. This CDR3 region has 16 residues. With 2 bases clipped from V and 7 bases from J, the junction kept 11 bases outside the gene matches. Written as DNA, the CDR3 is TGTGCCAGCAGTGAACGAGGGACAGAAGTGGGGAATGAGCAGTTCTTC. This encodes CASSERGTEVGNEQFF.

The chain has TRBV4-3 and TRBJ2-1, with no clear D. CDR1 is LGHNA and CDR2 is YSLEER in the germline V gene. The V end lost 5 bases, the J end lost 8 bases, and 13 bases lay between the germline ends. The CDR3 is 13 amino acids. The CDR3 DNA sequence: TGCGCCAGCAGCTACGGAGAGTACGATGAGCAGTTCTTC. Residues: CASSYGEYDEQFF.

This rearrangement joins TRBV10-3 to TRBJ2-1; tentative D call: TRBD2 (6 bases). The V end was cut by 4 bases, the J end by 0 bases, with 16 bases between. The CDR3 loop spans 17 amino acids. Germline V gene data show CDR1 as ENHRY and CDR2 as SYGVKD. The CDR3 loop reads CAISAAEGLSSYNEQFF. The CDR3 coding sequence is TGTGCCATCAGTGCGGCGGAGGGTCTGAGCTCCTACAATGAGCAGTTCTTC.

This clone occurred once. The chain has TRBV11-3 and TRBJ2-7; 9 positions agree with TRBD1. The V segment lost 1 base and the J segment 3 bases; nucleotides outside the gene matches: 7. Germline V lookup: CDR1 SGHNT, CDR2 YENEEA. The CDR3 spans 16 residues. CDR3 region: CASSLGGDRAIYEQYF. In DNA form, the CDR3 reads TGTGCCAGCAGCTTAGGAGGGGACAGGGCAATCTACGAGCAGTACTTC.

The chain couples TRBV7-9 to TRBJ1-2, with TRBD1 matching 7 bases. Germline V gene data show CDR1 as SEHNR and CDR2 as FQNEAQ (reference sequence). The CDR3 runs to 16 residues. Trimming took 5 bases from V and 3 from J; bases not matched to a gene: 12. Here the CDR3 DNA reads TGTGCCAGCAGCCCCCACTTGGGACAGTTCGACTATGGCTACACCTTC. Translated: CASSPHLGQFDYGYTF.

CDR3 sequence (DNA): TGTGCCAGCAGTCGGCAGGGTTCAGAGGGCTACACCTTC. As protein: CASSRQGSEGYTF. This chain joins TRBV28 and TRBJ1-2; D may be TRBD1 (5 bases). Germline CDR1 is MDHEN and CDR2 is SYDVKM. CDR3 length: 13 residues. V dropped 5 bases and J dropped 8 bases, with 15 bases sitting between them.

This sequence joins TRBV4-3 and TRBJ2-1, with TRBD2 as a possible D gene (7 bases). The germline CDR1 and CDR2 sequences are LGHNA and YSLEER. The CDR3 is 16 amino acids. The V end was cut by 4 bases, the J end by 5 bases, with 18 bases between. DNA of the CDR3: TGCGCCAGCAGCCGGACTAGGGGGGGATCGAACAATGAGCAGTTCTTC. Its protein product is CASSRTRGGSNNEQFF.

The CDR3 nucleotides are TGTGCCAGCTCACCACCGGGACAGGGCCCCTACGAGCAGTACTTC. It yields the protein CASSPPGQGPYEQYF. The chain couples TRBV18 to TRBJ2-7; 9 bases match TRBD1. This CDR3 comprises 15 residues. Trimming cost V 0 bases and J 2 bases; bases outside gene matches: 2. Germline V gene sequence: CDR1 KGHSH, CDR2 LQKENI. The full variable domain, with the rest looked up from reference TRBV18 and TRBJ2-7, is NAGVMQNPRHLVRRRGQEARLRCSPMKGHSHVYWYRQLPEEGLKFMVYLQKENIIDESGMPKERFSAEFPKEGPSILRIQQVVRGDSAAYFCASSPPGQGPYEQYFGPGTRLTVT.

The V and J genes are TRBV28 and TRBJ2-1; 7 bases fit TRBD2. CDR3 length: 16 residues. Germline CDR1 reads MDHEN; CDR2 reads SYDVKM. The V and J ends lost 6 bases and 3 bases, in that order; junction bases with no gene match: 11. In DNA form, the CDR3 reads TGTGCCAGCAGAGCTCGAGGGGAGGGCAACTACAATGAGCAGTTCTTC. This sequence encodes CASRARGEGNYNEQFF.

This rearrangement joins TRBV2 to TRBJ2-1; D may be TRBD2 (5 bases). The CDR3 length is 10 residues. The germline V gene has CDR1 SNHLY and CDR2 FYNNEI. V was cut by 4 bases and J by 13 bases, with 8 bases left in between. This chain's CDR3 is CASSVGRQFF. The DNA of the CDR3 is TGTGCCAGCAGTGTAGGGAGACAGTTCTTC. The entire variable domain, with the rest obtained from reference TRBV2 and TRBJ2-1, is as follows: EPEVTQTPSHQVTQMGQEVILRCVPISNHLYFYWYRQILGQKVEFLVSFYNNEISEKSEIFDDQFSVERPDGSNFTLKIRSTKLEDSAMYFCASSVGRQFFGPGTRLTVL.

The chain employs TRBV19 and TRBJ2-3, with 9 positions matching TRBD2. V was clipped by 4 bases and J by 7 bases; unmatched bases: 9. CDR3 length: 15 residues. Looked up from germline, CDR1 is LNHDA and CDR2 is SQIVND (reference sequence). CDR3 nucleotide sequence: TGTGCCAGTAGTAAAGGGACTAGCTCTACGAATACGCAGTATTTT. This gives the protein CASSKGTSSTNTQYF.